A selection of T cell receptor beta chains follows, all from one sample in a study of graft-versus-host responses after intestinal transplantation. The table came from immunoSEQ multiplex PCR; TCRdb's copy has only in-frame clones and leaves some out. In the table there are 75,000 to 100,000 clones, approximately 85% of which are singletons. Sequencing was performed on PBMCs, taken 255 days after intestinal transplant. Receptors were obtained from a human patient who received an intestinal transplant, so some T cells may come from the graft donor. Both conserved end residues are part of each CDR3. Each record gives: clone size, J gene, D gene, V gene, CDR3 DNA, CDR3 protein. A D gene is named only where the DNA matches it firmly. Clone size is not always given. Where it is, it says once, few, many or a class for expanded clones.

size: -; J: TRBJ1-1; D: TRBD1; V: TRBV5-4; DNA: TGTGCCAGCAGCTTGGCAGGGGGCGCGATCCGATCCACTGAAGCTTTCTTT; CDR3: CASSLAGGAIRSTEAFF
size: once; J: TRBJ2-3; D: -; V: TRBV28; DNA: TGTGCCAGCAGCCTCCTGGGGGGGGCCGACAATACGCAGTATTTT; CDR3: CASSLLGGADNTQYF
size: -; J: TRBJ1-1; D: -; V: TRBV15; DNA: TGTGCCACCAGCAGACAGAACACTGAAGCTTTCTTT; CDR3: CATSRQNTEAFF
size: -; J: TRBJ1-2; D: TRBD1; V: TRBV18; DNA: TGTGCCAGCTCACCCGGGACAGGGGGCTATGGCTACACCTTC; CDR3: CASSPGTGGYGYTF
size: -; J: TRBJ2-1; D: TRBD1; V: TRBV7-3; DNA: TGTGCCAGCTCCCCTTACTTATCCCGGGACAGTACAAGCTCCTACAATGAGCAGTTCTTC; CDR3: CASSPYLSRDSTSSYNEQFF
size: -; J: TRBJ1-1; D: TRBD1; V: TRBV2; DNA: TGTGCCAGCAGTGAAGGACCCGGGACAGGGGATGGTGATGAAGCTTTCTTT; CDR3: CASSEGPGTGDGDEAFF
size: -; J: TRBJ2-5; D: TRBD2; V: TRBV10-2; DNA: TGCGCCAGCAGCCCTTCTAGCGGGGGGAAGACCCAGTACTTC; CDR3: CASSPSSGGKTQYF
size: -; J: TRBJ1-5; D: -; V: TRBV19; DNA: TGTGCCAGTAGTAGAGGGTTCACAGGGACTGGGCCCCAGCATTTT; CDR3: CASSRGFTGTGPQHF
size: -; J: TRBJ1-1; D: TRBD1; V: TRBV7-2; DNA: TGTGCCAGCAGCCCAAATACAGGGGTTAGGACTGAAGCTTTCTTT; CDR3: CASSPNTGVRTEAFF
size: -; J: TRBJ1-1; D: -; V: TRBV14; DNA: TGTGCCAGCAGCCAGAGATATGACCCCCTTGGGGCTTTCTTT; CDR3: CASSQRYDPLGAFF
size: -; J: TRBJ2-2; D: TRBD1; V: TRBV19; DNA: TGTGCCAGTAGCTGGGACAGGGGGACCGGGGAGCTGTTTTTT; CDR3: CASSWDRGTGELFF
size: -; J: TRBJ1-1; D: -; V: TRBV6-5; DNA: TGTGCCAGCAGTTACGGTGGGGGGAACACTGAAGCTTTCTTT; CDR3: CASSYGGGNTEAFF
size: -; J: TRBJ1-6; D: -; V: TRBV11-2; DNA: TGTGCCAGCAGCTTAGGCGGATATAATTCACCCCTCCACTTT; CDR3: CASSLGGYNSPLHF
size: -; J: TRBJ2-3; D: -; V: TRBV13; DNA: TGTGCCAGCAGCTCGAGGGGGGCTAGCGTGGGAGATACGCAGTATTTT; CDR3: CASSSRGASVGDTQYF
size: -; J: TRBJ2-1; D: -; V: TRBV12-5; DNA: TGTGCTAGTGGCCACGGTCCGAACAATGAGCAGTTCTTC; CDR3: CASGHGPNNEQFF
size: -; J: TRBJ1-2; D: -; V: TRBV7-9; DNA: TGTGCCAGCAGTCTAGAAGGAGGGAGTGGCTACACCTTC; CDR3: CASSLEGGSGYTF
size: -; J: TRBJ2-3; D: -; V: TRBV9; DNA: TGTGCCAGCAGCGTACTGGGAGATACGCAGTATTTT; CDR3: CASSVLGDTQYF
size: -; J: TRBJ1-1; D: -; V: TRBV5-1; DNA: TGCGCCAGCAGCAGAGGGGTAGCTCGAGAGAACACTGAAGCTTTCTTT; CDR3: CASSRGVARENTEAFF
size: -; J: TRBJ1-1; D: -; V: TRBV28; DNA: TGTGCCAGCAGTACCCCGGGAGAAGCTTTCTTT; CDR3: CASSTPGEAFF
size: medium-sized; J: TRBJ2-3; D: TRBD2; V: TRBV6-4; DNA: TGTGCCAGCAGTGAGCGGGGGGGCACAGATACGCAGTATTTT; CDR3: CASSERGGTDTQYF
size: -; J: TRBJ2-1; D: TRBD1; V: TRBV30; DNA: TGTGCCTGGGCCATTCGAGGGACAGGGGATTACAATGAGCAGTTCTTC; CDR3: CAWAIRGTGDYNEQFF
size: -; J: TRBJ1-6; D: TRBD1; V: TRBV2; DNA: TGTGCCAGCAGTCCCAGGACAGGGGGCGATTCACCCCTCCACTTT; CDR3: CASSPRTGGDSPLHF
size: -; J: TRBJ1-1; D: -; V: TRBV5-5; DNA: TGTGCCAGCAGTCCTGGAAACACTGAAGCTTTCTTT; CDR3: CASSPGNTEAFF
size: -; J: TRBJ1-2; D: -; V: TRBV20-1; DNA: TGCAGTGCCCCAGGTGGCTACACCTTC; CDR3: CSAPGGYTF
size: -; J: TRBJ2-7; D: -; V: TRBV28; DNA: TGTGCCAGCAGGAACAGTGACTCCTACGAGCAGTACTTC; CDR3: CASRNSDSYEQYF
size: -; J: TRBJ1-6; D: -; V: TRBV7-2; DNA: TGTGCCAGCAGCCAGCAGTTCTCCTATAATTCACCCCTCCACTTT; CDR3: CASSQQFSYNSPLHF
size: few; J: TRBJ1-2; D: TRBD1; V: TRBV7-9; DNA: TGTGCCAGCAGACATAACACAGGGGGCGACCTAGATCTGATCTATGGCTACACCTTC; CDR3: CASRHNTGGDLDLIYGYTF
size: -; J: TRBJ2-1; D: -; V: TRBV9; DNA: TGTGCCAGCAACGCCGGGACAAAGTTTTACAATGAGCAGTTCTTC; CDR3: CASNAGTKFYNEQFF
size: once; J: TRBJ2-1; D: TRBD1; V: TRBV5-6; DNA: TGTGCCAGCAGCTTGACAAGGACAGGGGCCAATGAGCAGTTCTTC; CDR3: CASSLTRTGANEQFF
size: -; J: TRBJ1-1; D: -; V: TRBV9; DNA: TGTGCCAGCAGCGTGAGTGCGGGGACCCTGGTCACTGAAGCTTTCTTT; CDR3: CASSVSAGTLVTEAFF
size: -; J: TRBJ2-3; D: TRBD1; V: TRBV5-1; DNA: TGCGCCAGCAGCTTGTCCCGGGACAGGGGCACAGATACGCAGTATTTT; CDR3: CASSLSRDRGTDTQYF
size: -; J: TRBJ1-4; D: TRBD1; V: TRBV6-5; DNA: TGTGCCAGCAGTTGGGGACAGGCGAATAATGAAAAACTGTTTTTT; CDR3: CASSWGQANNEKLFF
size: once; J: TRBJ2-2; D: TRBD2; V: TRBV2; DNA: TGTGCCAGCAGTATCTTCCTAGCGGGAGAGGCAGCCGGTGAGCTGTTTTTT; CDR3: CASSIFLAGEAAGELFF
size: -; J: TRBJ2-7; D: TRBD1; V: TRBV7-9; DNA: TGTGCCAGCAGCTTAGGCTGGGGACAGGCCTCGCCGAACTCCTACGAGCAGTACTTC; CDR3: CASSLGWGQASPNSYEQYF
size: -; J: TRBJ1-6; D: -; V: TRBV4-1; DNA: TGCGCCAGCAGCCCATCAGGGATCGGAAGCTCCTATAATTCACCCCTCCACTTT; CDR3: CASSPSGIGSSYNSPLHF
size: -; J: TRBJ2-6; D: TRBD2; V: TRBV5-4; DNA: TGTGCCAGCAGCACGAAGGGACTAGCGGGGGGGCGAGGGGCCAACGTCCTGACTTTC; CDR3: CASSTKGLAGGRGANVLTF
size: -; J: TRBJ2-1; D: -; V: TRBV5-1; DNA: TGCGCCAGCAGCTTGGGATGGAGCTCCTACAATGAGCAGTTCTTC; CDR3: CASSLGWSSYNEQFF
size: -; J: TRBJ1-4; D: -; V: TRBV6-1; DNA: TGTGCCAGCAGTGAACATAATGAAAAACTGTTTTTT; CDR3: CASSEHNEKLFF
size: -; J: TRBJ1-5; D: TRBD1; V: TRBV7-9; DNA: TGTGCCAGCAGCCGTGGGACAGTTCCGTATCAGCCCCAGCATTTT; CDR3: CASSRGTVPYQPQHF
size: -; J: TRBJ1-5; D: -; V: TRBV18; DNA: TGTGCCAGCTCAACATCGGACGGCGTCAATCAGCCCCAGCATTTT; CDR3: CASSTSDGVNQPQHF
size: -; J: TRBJ2-7; D: TRBD1; V: TRBV28; DNA: TGTGCCAGCAGGCCCCGGACAGGGTACTACGAGCAGTACTTC; CDR3: CASRPRTGYYEQYF
size: -; J: TRBJ2-1; D: TRBD2; V: TRBV2; DNA: TGTGCCAGCAGTGAGAGCCTAGCGGGGTACAATGAGCAGTTCTTC; CDR3: CASSESLAGYNEQFF
size: once; J: TRBJ1-2; D: TRBD1; V: TRBV4-1; DNA: TGCGCCAGCAGCCACGTGGATGGGGACAGGGGGCTCGGCTACACCTTC; CDR3: CASSHVDGDRGLGYTF
size: -; J: TRBJ2-3; D: -; V: TRBV7-3; DNA: TGTGCCAGCAGCTTATCAGGGGGCACAGATACGCAGTATTTT; CDR3: CASSLSGGTDTQYF
size: -; J: TRBJ1-4; D: -; V: TRBV7-9; DNA: TGTGCCAGCGGTGGAACGGGCAAAGAAAAACTGTTTTTT; CDR3: CASGGTGKEKLFF
size: -; J: TRBJ2-7; D: -; V: TRBV6-1; DNA: TGTGCCAGCAGTGAAAAGGGGGTCCCCTACGAGCAGTACTTC; CDR3: CASSEKGVPYEQYF
size: -; J: TRBJ1-1; D: TRBD1; V: TRBV10-1; DNA: TGCGCCAGCAGTGTAACAGGGGAAGGGACTGAAGCTTTCTTT; CDR3: CASSVTGEGTEAFF